This TCR beta chain was recovered during a study of cytomegalovirus exposure and HLA in healthy donors. Study findings and constraints: Later analysis placed DRB1 highest and HLA-C lowest in TCR association rates, which differed by HLA locus.

Both 60 Vbeta primers and 13 Jbeta primers went into the PCR. Using immunoSEQ multiplex PCR, the repertoire was profiled, and TCRdb retains in-frame clones only, with some absent. This table holds around 200,000 clones, 55% to 75% found once. The ends were cut back, 2 bases at V and 1 base at J, with 5 bases in the middle. Germline V lookup: CDR1 LNHNV, CDR2 YYDKDF (reference sequence). CDR3 length: 13 residues. To note about this clone: Antigen unknown.

What was sequenced was PBMCs. The J gene is TRBJ1-2, the V gene TRBV15; D gene ambiguous. The clonotype comes from a man between 35 and 55 years old in good health and CMV-seropositive. DNA for the CDR3: TGTGCCACCAGCAGAAACATTAACTATGGCTACACCTTC. It specifies CATSRNINYGYTF.